This TCR beta chain was captured in a study of control samples from healthy donors and cancer patients. CDR1 LGHDT and CDR2 YNNKEL come from the germline V gene (reference sequence). The CDR3 has 16 amino acids. V lost 1 base to trimming and J lost 5 bases; unmatched junction nucleotides: 3. Here immunoSEQ multiplex PCR was the method, and the copy in TCRdb shows in-frame clones only, minus some. The sample holds some 170,000 clones, 94% seen once. Input material: PBMCs. The V call is TRBV3-1 (or the pseudogene TRBV3-2), the J call TRBJ2-5; 14 bases agree with TRBD2. The sequence was obtained from a man in his 60s with colorectal cancer. The DNA of the CDR3 is TGTGCCAGCAGCCAAGGACTAGCGGGGGGGCACGAGACCCAGTACTTC. Translated, it gives CASSQGLAGGHETQYF.